This T cell receptor beta chain was captured in a study of blood T cell repertoires in COVID-19. About the study: COVID-19 samples collected from the United States, Italy and Spain covered acute and convalescent phases.

Germline assignment: CDR1 SGHAT and CDR2 FQNNGV. V was cut by 8 bases and J by 4 bases, with 18 bases left in between. This CDR3 spans 15 amino acids. Study members were between about 18 and 100 years old and lived in 24 US regions. Recovered status in Cohort 3 required two negative PCRs, clearance, or symptom resolution. Authors' methods: Amplification of reference gene primers was used by the study to estimate nucleated cell counts. The table came from immunoSEQ multiplex PCR; TCRdb's copy has only in-frame clones and leaves some out. D and trimming come from the DNA, and the V and J calls and clone size come from that table. Of roughly 330,000 clones detected, 87% appear once; the ten largest clones hold about 6%.

Sequencing was performed on PBMCs or T cells enriched from blood (not recorded which). The TCR originated in a woman in her 30s who had recovered from COVID-19. The V and J genes are TRBV11-2 and TRBJ1-3, with D unresolved. The CDR3 DNA reads TGTGCCAGCCAAACAAGTCCGGGTAGAGGAAACACCATATATTTT. This sequence encodes CASQTSPGRGNTIYF.